A selection of T cell receptor beta chains follows, all from one sample in a study of T cells in Graves' hyperthyroidism and ophthalmopathy. TCRdb fed the multiplex PCR reads into MiXCR, producing one record per CDR3 protein. The sample yields 360,000 or so distinct CDR3 sequences, roughly 15% seen once. Specimen: blood. The origin of the receptors is a woman aged 60-75 years with Graves' ophthalmopathy. The CDR3 runs from the conserved cysteine through the conserved F or W. Fields, in order: J gene, V gene, D gene, clone size, CDR3 DNA, CDR3 protein. D genes are given only for firm matches. Clone sizes are given selectively: once, few, many, or a class where the clone is expanded.

TRBJ2-5,TRBV2,NA,few,TGTGCCAGCAGTGTGGATAGGGTAAAACAAGAGACCCAGTACTTC,CASSVDRVKQETQYF
TRBJ1-5,TRBV30,NA,NA,TGTGCCTGGAGTGTTCCTGTTAGCAATCAGCCCCAGCATTTT,CAWSVPVSNQPQHF
TRBJ2-1,TRBV5-1,NA,NA,TGCGCCAGCATATTAGTGGCGGGGAGCAATGAGCAGTTCTTC,CASILVAGSNEQFF
TRBJ2-1,TRBV11-2,TRBD2,many,TGTGCCAGCAGCTTTCGGTTAGCGGGCCTCAGGTTCTTC,CASSFRLAGLRFF
TRBJ2-2,TRBV7-9,NA,few,TGTGCCAGCAGCGCCGACGGTTACACCGGGGAGCTGTTTTTT,CASSADGYTGELFF
TRBJ2-3,TRBV28,TRBD1,many,TGTGCCATCGAAGGGGACAGGGGGCCAGATACGCAGTATTTT,CAIEGDRGPDTQYF
TRBJ1-2,TRBV6-5,NA,few,TGTGCCAGCAGTTACCGGGGCGGGCACTATGGCTACACCTTC,CASSYRGGHYGYTF
TRBJ2-1,TRBV4-1,NA,NA,TGCGCCAGCAGCCCTCAGGCGGGGTACTACAATGAGCAGTTCTTC,CASSPQAGYYNEQFF
TRBJ2-1,TRBV27,TRBD2,many,TGTGCCAAAAGCACCACCCGGGGACTAGCGCTTCCCCTCCCCTACAATGAGCAGTTCTTC,CAKSTTRGLALPLPYNEQFF
TRBJ1-2,TRBV11-2,NA,few,TGTGCCAGCAGCCCCCAACAGGGTTATGGCTACACCTTC,CASSPQQGYGYTF
TRBJ2-4,TRBV19,TRBD2,NA,TGTGCCAGCGGGAGTAGCGGGCTAGCCAAAAACATTCAGTACTTC,CASGSSGLAKNIQYF
TRBJ1-5,TRBV6-5,NA,many,TGTGCCAGCAGTTACTCGACTGGGAATCAGCCCCAGCATTTT,CASSYSTGNQPQHF
TRBJ2-1,TRBV6-6,NA,many,TGTGCCAGCAGTTACCGGGACGGTGTCAATGAGCAGTTCTTC,CASSYRDGVNEQFF
TRBJ2-1,TRBV19,TRBD2,NA,TGTGCCGGTAGTATCACTAGCGGGGTCTACAATGAGCAGTTCTTC,CAGSITSGVYNEQFF
TRBJ2-7,TRBV5-8,NA,NA,TGTGCCAGCAGCTTGAGGCCGGACATCACCTACGAGCAGTACTTC,CASSLRPDITYEQYF
TRBJ2-2,TRBV20-1,NA,few,TGCAGTGCCCCGCCGACGGGACCGAACACCGGGGAGCTGTTTTTT,CSAPPTGPNTGELFF
TRBJ1-5,TRBV4-1,NA,many,TGCGCCAGCAGCCAAGTCCCTGGGGCAGGTGGCAATCAGCCCCAGCATTTT,CASSQVPGAGGNQPQHF
TRBJ2-7,TRBV20-1,TRBD1,many,TGCAGTGCGATTCGGGGACAGGGCCTTAACGAGCAGTACTTC,CSAIRGQGLNEQYF
TRBJ2-1,TRBV3-1,NA,many,TGTGCCAGCAGCCGAGGTGGGGGCGCAAGCAATGAGCAGTTCTTC,CASSRGGGASNEQFF
TRBJ2-1,TRBV7-2,TRBD1,many,TGTGCCAGCAGCACATACAGGGGGGATGAGCAGTTCTTC,CASSTYRGDEQFF
TRBJ2-7,TRBV29-1,NA,NA,TGCAGCGTTGAAGATCGCCGGGGCTACGAGCAGTACTTC,CSVEDRRGYEQYF
TRBJ2-3,TRBV20-1,TRBD2,many,TGCAGTCCCCCTTTAGCGGGAGGATTAGATACGCAGTATTTT,CSPPLAGGLDTQYF
TRBJ1-2,TRBV10-2,NA,NA,TGCGCCAGACCGGTATTTGACTATGGCTACACCTTC,CARPVFDYGYTF
TRBJ2-1,TRBV7-8,NA,many,TGTGCCAGCAGCTTACAATTAGTTATTGGAAATGAGCAGTTCTTC,CASSLQLVIGNEQFF
TRBJ2-5,TRBV4-1,NA,many,TGCGCCAGCAGCCAGGACGTGGTAGCAGAGTTTAGGGGGACCCAGTACTTC,CASSQDVVAEFRGTQYF
TRBJ2-3,TRBV6-2/TRBV6-3,TRBD1,many,TGTGCCAGCAGGAAAGGACAGGGACAAGATACGCAGTATTTT,CASRKGQGQDTQYF
TRBJ2-2,TRBV5-4,TRBD2,NA,TGTGCCAGCAGCTACGTTAGACTAGCGGGAGTAGTCGGGGAGCTGTTTTTT,CASSYVRLAGVVGELFF
TRBJ2-6,TRBV9,TRBD1,NA,TGTGCCAGCAGCGCGGACAGGGCAATTGGCTCTGGGGCCAACGTCCTGACTTTC,CASSADRAIGSGANVLTF
TRBJ2-3,TRBV5-1,TRBD2,few,TGCGCCAGCAGCTCGACAGGGCCGGGACTAGCGGGAGACCTCGGTACGCAGTATTTT,CASSSTGPGLAGDLGTQYF
TRBJ1-1,TRBV12-3/TRBV12-4,NA,NA,TGTGCCAGCAGCCCCGGGGGGGGGGTGAATACTGAAGCTTTCTTT,CASSPGGGVNTEAFF
TRBJ1-1,TRBV2,NA,many,TGTGCCAGCAGTGAACTAGTACCCAGCACTGAAGCTTTCTTT,CASSELVPSTEAFF
TRBJ2-1,TRBV7-2,NA,many,TGTGCCAGCAGCCCGGGGACCGCGAATGAGCAGTTCTTC,CASSPGTANEQFF
TRBJ2-1,TRBV20-1,TRBD2,many,TGCAGTGCTAGAGATCCTAGCGGGGCATACAATGAGCAGTTCTTC,CSARDPSGAYNEQFF
TRBJ2-5,TRBV20-1,TRBD1,many,TGCAGTGCCGACAACGGACAGGGCCAAGAGACCCAGTACTTC,CSADNGQGQETQYF
TRBJ2-1,TRBV20-1,NA,many,TGCAGTGCTAGAGATCGCCGGAGGAGTATCTCCTACAATGAGCAGTTCTTC,CSARDRRRSISYNEQFF
TRBJ2-6,TRBV5-1,TRBD1,NA,TGCGCCAGCAGCTGGGGACAGAGCTCTGGGGCCAACGTCCTGACTTTC,CASSWGQSSGANVLTF
TRBJ2-3,TRBV11-3,NA,few,TGTGCCAGCAGCTCACCGGGGGAGCTGGGCACGCAGTATTTT,CASSSPGELGTQYF